This T cell receptor (beta chain) comes out of a study of blood T cells in healthy people across ages. For the study at large: Using template switching, researchers captured about one barcoded beta molecule for each two T cells.

Germline loops: CDR1 SGHRS, CDR2 YFSETQ. Germline trimming cut 4 bases from V and 4 bases from J; bases unmatched to any gene: 8. This CDR3 is built from 16 residues. Using a J-beta primer mix together with a sample-barcoded 5' primer, a second PCR was run for about 6 to 12 cycles. MiXCR, applied by TCRdb to the 5' RACE reads, yields one record per CDR3 protein. The sample has around 2 million distinct CDR3 sequences, 35% to 50% seen once. The chain links TRBV5-1 to TRBJ2-6; TRBD1 agrees at 7 bases. The TCR sequence derives from a human donor in good health. What was sequenced was blood. DNA for the CDR3: TGCGCCAGCAGCCCTAACAGGGGTACAGGGGCCAACGTCCTGACTTTC. Translated: CASSPNRGTGANVLTF.